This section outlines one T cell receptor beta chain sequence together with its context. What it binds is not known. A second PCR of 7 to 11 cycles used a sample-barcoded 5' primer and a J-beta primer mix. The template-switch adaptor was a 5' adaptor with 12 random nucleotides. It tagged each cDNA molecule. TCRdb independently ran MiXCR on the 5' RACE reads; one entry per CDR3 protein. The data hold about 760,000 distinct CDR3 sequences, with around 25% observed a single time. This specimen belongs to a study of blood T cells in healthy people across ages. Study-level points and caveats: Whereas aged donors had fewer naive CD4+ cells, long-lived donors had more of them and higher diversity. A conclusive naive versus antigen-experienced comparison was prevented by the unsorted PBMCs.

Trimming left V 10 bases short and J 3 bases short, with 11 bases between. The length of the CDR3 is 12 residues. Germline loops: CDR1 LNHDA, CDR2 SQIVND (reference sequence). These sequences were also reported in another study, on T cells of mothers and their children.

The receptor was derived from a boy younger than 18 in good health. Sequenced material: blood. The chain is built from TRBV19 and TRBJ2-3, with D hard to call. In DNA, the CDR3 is TGTGCCACGAATACAGAGACAGATACGCAGTATTTT. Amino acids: CATNTETDTQYF.